What follows is one T cell receptor beta chain and its context. Its target is unknown. The V end lost 3 bases, the J end lost 1 base, and 12 bases lay between the germline ends. The CDR3 length is 15 residues. This specimen comes from a study of CD8 T cells in ankylosing spondylitis. Regarding the study as a whole: Clones tied to disease were said to be significantly enriched in matched ankylosing spondylitis synovial fluid. In ankylosing spondylitis blood, a motif of fewer than 10 highly homologous TCR beta variants appeared characteristic. As for the disease-linked clones, they showed a CD8+ phenotype and occurred at relatively low frequencies in peripheral blood.

With molecular barcodes, quantitative 5'-RACE was used to make the TCR beta libraries. TCRdb processed the 5' RACE reads anew with MiXCR; each CDR3 protein has one entry. The table shows roughly 140,000 distinct CDR3 sequences, with around 42% occurring only once. The chain employs TRBV12-3 or TRBV12-4 and TRBJ1-1; no clear D. What was sequenced was synovial fluid, either unsorted or a sorted T cell fraction (not recorded which). The source of this sequence is a male donor with ankylosing spondylitis. CDR3 sequence: CASSFFWSSNTEAFF. The CDR3 nucleotides are TGTGCCAGCAGTTTCTTTTGGAGCTCGAACACTGAAGCTTTCTTT.